The TCR beta chain under discussion was sequenced for a study of identifying expanded T cells in peripheral blood. General observations from the study: Approximately 1.2 clones differed between technical replicates, versus approximately 16 and 20 over time. Variance in clone template counts between roughly two-week samples significantly increased with total template count across all healthy donors.

With respect to this clone: Its specificity is unknown.

The germline V gene encodes CDR1 MDHEN and CDR2 SYDVKM. The CDR3 is made up of 16 amino acids. Trimming took 1 base from V and 4 from J; bases not matched to a gene: 8. Collection occurred without any documented infections or immune events in donors. The data were produced by immunoSEQ multiplex PCR, yet TCRdb's version contains in-frame clones alone and is incomplete. The table has 85,000 to 120,000 clones, roughly 88% seen once. The receptor was derived from a person aged 18 to 69 in good health. Sequenced input: blood. The rearrangement links TRBV28 to TRBJ1-2, with TRBD1 matching over 8 bases. CDR3: CASSLSAGTGFYGYTF. CDR3 DNA: TGTGCCAGCAGTTTATCTGCCGGGACAGGATTCTATGGCTACACCTTC.